This TCR beta chain was observed in a study of cytomegalovirus exposure and HLA in healthy donors. 13 Jbeta primers and 60 Vbeta primers were used for the PCR. Measured with immunoSEQ multiplex PCR; TCRdb has only the in-frame clones, and not every one. The data contain 200,000 to 250,000 clones, around 86% of them singletons. Trimming cost V 3 bases and J 6 bases; bases outside gene matches: 4. Germline CDR1 reads LNHDA; CDR2 reads SQIVND (reference sequence). This CDR3 has 15 residues. Study-wide findings and caveats: The study labeled 164 TCR beta chains cytomegalovirus-associated. Follow-up analysis later connected one missense variant in DCLRE1C with trimming of TCR beta V- and J-genes. The authors later found TCR association rates varying by HLA locus, with DRB1 most and HLA-C fewest.

Points on this clone: Its antigen remains unknown.

The sample was PBMCs. The chain couples TRBV19 to TRBJ2-3, with 12 positions matching TRBD1. The source of this sequence is a woman between 45 and 60 years old in good health and CMV-seropositive. CDR3 loop: CASSMGTGGLDTQYF. For the CDR3, the DNA is TGTGCCAGTAGTATGGGGACAGGGGGCTTGGATACGCAGTATTTT.